Reported below is one TCR beta chain. As yet, its antigen is unknown. This specimen comes from a study of brain T cells in children with intractable seizures. Trimming shortened V by 6 bases and J by 2 bases, and 16 bases separated the two germline ends. From germline, CDR1 is MDHEN and CDR2 SYDVKM. This CDR3 region has 15 residues. Here immunoSEQ multiplex PCR was the method, and the copy in TCRdb shows in-frame clones only, minus some. The data hold a few hundred thousand clones, with 93% observed a single time. Overall study findings and caveats: Pre- and post-surgery blood differed in depth, so pre-surgery absences may be undersampling. HCMV serostatus was not known, and viral specificity came from CDR3 similarity only.

As to time point: blood from clinic visit 5 months post-surgery; TSC patient then seizure free. The sequenced cases were selected for having the highest brain T cell transcript signatures. Before surgery, patients took at least one anti-epileptic drug. This rearrangement joins TRBV28 to TRBJ1-1, with D unresolved. The receptor was derived from a boy less than two years old with tuberous sclerosis and intractable seizures. The source material was peripheral blood, sampled roughly 5 months after surgery. The CDR3 DNA sequence: TGTGCCAGCAGCCTCGGTCCCGAGCGAAACACTGAAGCTTTCTTT. The encoded protein is CASSLGPERNTEAFF.